The sequence of this T cell receptor beta chain was determined in a study of CXCR3-negative and CXCR3-positive naive CD8 T cells. In germline, CDR1 is ENHRY, CDR2 SYGVKD. The length of the CDR3 is 17 residues. The authors made the TRB cDNA libraries by 5' RACE using UMI labels. TCRdb re-called the 5' RACE reads and gives one entry per CDR3 protein, without DNA. The table lists 60,000 or so distinct CDR3 sequences. As to this clonotype: Its cognate antigen is unknown.

General study findings and limits: Naive subsets were similarly diverse, while memory CD8+ repertoires were much less diverse.

The clonotype originates from a human donor in good health. Some clones in this sample may be carry-over from other donors' samples. The sample consisted of memory CD8+ T cells from blood. This rearrangement joins TRBV10-3 to TRBJ2-2; TCRdb's D call of TRBD2 is untestable without DNA. The CDR3 protein is CAISESKLAGPTGELFF.